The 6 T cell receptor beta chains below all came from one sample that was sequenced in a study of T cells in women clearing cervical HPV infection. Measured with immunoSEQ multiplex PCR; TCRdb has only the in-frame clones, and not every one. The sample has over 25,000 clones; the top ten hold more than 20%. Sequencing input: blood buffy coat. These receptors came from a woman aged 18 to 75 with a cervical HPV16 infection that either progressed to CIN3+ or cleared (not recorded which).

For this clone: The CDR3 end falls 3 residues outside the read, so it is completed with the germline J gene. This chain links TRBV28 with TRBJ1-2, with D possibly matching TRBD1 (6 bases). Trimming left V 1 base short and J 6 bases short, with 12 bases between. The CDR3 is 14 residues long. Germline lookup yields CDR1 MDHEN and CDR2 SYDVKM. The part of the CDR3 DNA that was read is TGTGCCAGCAGTTTATTGGAGGGGGATAATGGC. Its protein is CASSLLEGDNG. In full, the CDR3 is CASSLLEGDNGYTF.

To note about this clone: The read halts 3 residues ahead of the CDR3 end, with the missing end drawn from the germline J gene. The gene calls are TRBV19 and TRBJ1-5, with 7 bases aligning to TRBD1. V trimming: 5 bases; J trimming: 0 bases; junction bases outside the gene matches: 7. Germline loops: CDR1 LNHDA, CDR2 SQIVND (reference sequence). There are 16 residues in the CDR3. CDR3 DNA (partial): TGTGCCAGTAGTCTCCGGACAGGACATAGCAATCAGCCC. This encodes CASSLRTGHSNQP. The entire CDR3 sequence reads CASSLRTGHSNQPQHF.

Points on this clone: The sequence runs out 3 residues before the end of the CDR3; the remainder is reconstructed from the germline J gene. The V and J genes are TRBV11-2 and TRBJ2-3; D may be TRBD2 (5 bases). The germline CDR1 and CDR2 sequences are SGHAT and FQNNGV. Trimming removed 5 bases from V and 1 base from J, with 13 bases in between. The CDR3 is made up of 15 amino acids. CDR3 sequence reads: CASSPAVSGTDTQYF. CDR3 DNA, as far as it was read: TGTGCCAGCAGCCCAGCGGTCTCGGGCACAGATACG.

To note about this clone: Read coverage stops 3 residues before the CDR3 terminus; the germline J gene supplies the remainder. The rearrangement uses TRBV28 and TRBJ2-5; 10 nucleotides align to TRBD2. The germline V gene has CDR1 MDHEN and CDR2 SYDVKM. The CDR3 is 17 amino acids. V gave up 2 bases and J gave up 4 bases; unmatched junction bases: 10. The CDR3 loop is CASSLVGSGRGRETQYF. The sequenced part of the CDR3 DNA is TGTGCCAGCAGTTTAGTAGGGAGCGGGAGGGGTCGAGAGACC.

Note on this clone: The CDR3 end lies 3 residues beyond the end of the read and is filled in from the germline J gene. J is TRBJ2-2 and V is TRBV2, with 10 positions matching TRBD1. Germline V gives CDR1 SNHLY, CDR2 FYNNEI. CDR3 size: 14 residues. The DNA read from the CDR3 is TGTGCCAGCAGCCAGACAGGGGGCCATGAAAAG. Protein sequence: CASSQTGGHEK. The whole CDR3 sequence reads CASSQTGGHEKLFF. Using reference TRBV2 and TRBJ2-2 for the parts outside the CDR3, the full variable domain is EPEVTQTPSHQVTQMGQEVILRCVPISNHLYFYWYRQILGQKVEFLVSFYNNEISEKSEIFDDQFSVERPDGSNFTLKIRSTKLEDSAMYFCASSQTGGHEKLFFGEGSRLTVL.

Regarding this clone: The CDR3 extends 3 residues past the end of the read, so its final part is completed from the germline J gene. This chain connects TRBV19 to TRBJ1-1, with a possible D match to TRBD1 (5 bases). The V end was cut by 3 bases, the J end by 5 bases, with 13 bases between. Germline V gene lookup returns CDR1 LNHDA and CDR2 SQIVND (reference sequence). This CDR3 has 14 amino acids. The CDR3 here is CASSIGRGRTEAFF. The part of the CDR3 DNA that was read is TGTGCCAGTAGTATCGGACGGGGGAGGACTGAA.